This is a list of T cell receptor beta chains from one sample in a study of neurological immune-mediated disorders. TCRdb redid the calling of the 5' RACE reads with MiXCR, one entry per CDR3 protein. The data show around 50,000 distinct CDR3 sequences, 3% to 4.5% seen once. Sequencing was performed on PBMCs. These receptors were taken from a woman in her thirties with multiple sclerosis. The CDR3 runs from the conserved cysteine through the conserved F or W. A D gene is named only where the DNA matches it firmly. Size values are once, few and many counts, or a class for expanded clones, and some rows have none.

J,D,size,V,DNA,CDR3
TRBJ1-2,TRBD1,many,TRBV29-1,TGCAGCGTTCGGCAGGGGGTTGGTGGCTACACCTTC,CSVRQGVGGYTF
TRBJ1-5,NA,many,TRBV4-1,TGCGCCAGCAGCCAAGTTGACGATGGGCCCCAGCATTTT,CASSQVDDGPQHF
TRBJ2-7,NA,many,TRBV6-5,TGTGCCAGCAGTTACCCTGGAACCTACGAGCAGTACTTC,CASSYPGTYEQYF
TRBJ1-5,NA,many,TRBV28,TGTGCCAGCAGCCCCGCAGGGGACAATCAGCCCCAGCATTTT,CASSPAGDNQPQHF
TRBJ2-1,NA,many,TRBV2,TGTGCCAGCAGTGAAGCGAAGCGGGTCCTCGTCTTC,CASSEAKRVLVF
TRBJ2-7,TRBD1,many,TRBV29-1,TGCAGCGTTAGTCCGGGACAGGGAACCTACGAGCAGTACTTC,CSVSPGQGTYEQYF
TRBJ2-2,NA,few,TRBV7-2,TGTGCCAGCAGCTTAGGTCTTCGAGCTACCGGGGAGCTGTTTTTT,CASSLGLRATGELFF
TRBJ1-5,NA,many,TRBV20-1,TGCAGTGCTAGAGAAAATAGCAATCAGCCCCAGAATTTT,CSARENSNQPQNF
TRBJ2-2,NA,many,TRBV5-1,TGCGCCAGCAGCTTTTTTGGGCCCGAAACCGGGGAGCTGTTTTTT,CASSFFGPETGELFF
TRBJ2-3,TRBD2,many,TRBV20-1,TGCAGTGCTACCAACCCACTAGCGGGGTTTTTGGATACGCAGTATTTT,CSATNPLAGFLDTQYF
TRBJ2-3,NA,many,TRBV14,TGTGCCAGCAGCCAAGATAAGCCAGATACGCAGTATTTT,CASSQDKPDTQYF
TRBJ2-6,NA,NA,TRBV3-1,TGTGCCAGCAGGAGAAATTCCAACTCTGGGGCCAACGTCCTGACTTTC,CASRRNSNSGANVLTF
TRBJ2-5,NA,NA,TRBV11-2,TGTGCCAGCAGCACCCCGGGAATACAAGAGACCCAGTACTTC,CASSTPGIQETQYF
TRBJ2-7,NA,many,TRBV6-5,TGTGCCAGCAGTTACTCATCCGGACGGGGGACCTACGAGCAGTACTTC,CASSYSSGRGTYEQYF
TRBJ2-1,TRBD2,many,TRBV7-2,TGTGCCAGCAGCCTTACTAGCGGGAACTACAATGAGCAGTTCTTC,CASSLTSGNYNEQFF
TRBJ1-1,NA,many,TRBV9,TGTGCCAGCAGCGAGGGGGGTACCACTGAAGCTTTCTTT,CASSEGGTTEAFF
TRBJ2-1,TRBD2,many,TRBV20-1,TGCAGTGCTCCACAACCCGGGGGGAGGAATGAGCAGTTCTTC,CSAPQPGGRNEQFF
TRBJ2-1,NA,many,TRBV7-2,TGTGCCAGCAGCTTAGTCCGCGGTGAGCAGTTCTTC,CASSLVRGEQFF
TRBJ1-5,NA,many,TRBV20-1,TGCAGTGCTAGTGGTCAGGGCGGCCAGCCCCAGAATTTT,CSASGQGGQPQNF
TRBJ2-5,TRBD1,many,TRBV15,TGTGCCACCAGCCTAGGACAGGAACAAGAGACCCAGTACTTC,CATSLGQEQETQYF